These 13 T cell receptor beta chains were all obtained from the same sample, sequenced in a study of cytomegalovirus exposure and HLA in healthy donors. Both 60 Vbeta primers and 13 Jbeta primers went into the PCR. Only in-frame clones appear in the TCRdb table, and some are missing; sequencing was by immunoSEQ multiplex PCR. The sample has around 88,000 clones; about 74% are singletons. Sequencing was done on a sample of PBMCs. These receptor sequences come from a male donor in good health and CMV-seronegative.

The chain combines TRBV6-4 with TRBJ2-3, with 13 positions matching TRBD2. Unmatched junction bases numbered 4, after V lost 3 bases and J lost 4 bases. The CDR3 runs to 16 residues. Looked up from germline, CDR1 is MRHNA and CDR2 is SNTAGT. DNA of the CDR3: TGTGCCAGCAGTGATTCCGGGACTAGCGGGGCAGATACGCAGTATTTT. Protein product: CASSDSGTSGADTQYF.

Only a few counts were recorded for this clone. The V call is TRBV19, the J call TRBJ2-3, with 9 bases matching TRBD1. This CDR3 spans 14 amino acids. Germline loops: CDR1 LNHDA, CDR2 SQIVND (reference sequence). V lost 7 bases, J lost 6 bases, and 8 bases stayed unmatched. The CDR3 nucleotides are TGTGCCAGTAAAACAGGGGGCGGCCTCGATACGCAGTATTTT. Translating it yields CASKTGGGLDTQYF.

The chain combines TRBV7-8 with TRBJ2-3, with 8 bases lining up with TRBD2. The V and J ends lost 5 bases and 2 bases, in that order; junction bases with no gene match: 6. Per the germline V gene, CDR1 is SGHVS and CDR2 is FQNEAQ. CDR3 length equals 15 residues. The CDR3: CASSPERGNTDTQYF. The CDR3 coding sequence is TGTGCCAGCAGCCCAGAGCGGGGGAACACAGATACGCAGTATTTT.

V is TRBV18 and J is TRBJ2-2, with TRBD2 as a possible D gene (5 bases). CDR3 size: 15 residues. In germline, CDR1 is KGHSH, CDR2 LQKENI. The V and J ends lost 11 bases and 1 base respectively, with 17 bases between them. The CDR3 reads CAAARTRGNTGELFF. The CDR3 nucleotides are TGTGCCGCAGCCCGGACCCGGGGGAACACCGGGGAGCTGTTTTTT.

This sequence joins TRBV6-4 and TRBJ2-2; 9 bases map to TRBD2. Germline loops: CDR1 MRHNA, CDR2 SNTAGT. CDR3 size: 16 residues. The V gene end was trimmed by 0 bases and the J gene end by 5 bases; junction bases not matched to a gene: 4. The CDR3 reads CASSDSGTSTTGELFF. DNA of the CDR3: TGTGCCAGCAGTGACTCTGGGACTAGCACTACCGGGGAGCTGTTTTTT.

This clone was observed a handful of times. V is TRBV5-1 and J is TRBJ2-4; TRBD1 agrees at 7 bases. Per the germline V gene, CDR1 is SGHRS and CDR2 is YFSETQ. The CDR3 sequence is 15 residues long. Trimming removed 4 bases from V and 0 bases from J; junction bases left unmatched: 4. CDR3 nucleotides: TGCGCCAGCAGCGAGGGACAGCTAGCCAAAAACATTCAGTACTTC. Its protein product is CASSEGQLAKNIQYF. Variable domain in full (rest from reference TRBV5-1 and TRBJ2-4): KAGVTQTPRYLIKTRGQQVTLSCSPISGHRSVSWYQQTPGQGLQFLFEYFSETQRNKGNFPGRFSGRQFSNSRSEMNVSTLELGDSALYLCASSEGQLAKNIQYFGAGTRLSVL.

The chain recombines TRBV27 with TRBJ2-5; no clear D. The CDR3 contains 14 residues. V was shortened by 3 bases and J by 5 bases, with 13 bases between the two germline ends. Germline values: CDR1 MNHEY, CDR2 SMNVEV (reference sequence). The CDR3 region has the DNA TGTGCCAGCAGTTTGAGATACAGCCGGGAGACCCAGTACTTC. As protein: CASSLRYSRETQYF.

Notes on this clone: Other DNA sequences within the sample encode an identical CDR3. This rearrangement joins TRBV11-2 to TRBJ2-7, with a possible D match to TRBD2 (6 bases). The CDR3 is made up of 15 amino acids. Germline CDR1 is SGHAT and CDR2 is FQNNGV. V was shortened by 1 base and J by 0 bases, with 10 bases between the two germline ends. CDR3 loop: CASSLVAGSSYEQYF. The DNA for the CDR3 is TGTGCCAGCAGCTTAGTTGCGGGAAGCTCCTACGAGCAGTACTTC.

V is TRBV15 and J is TRBJ1-1; D is unresolved. V lost 1 base to trimming and J lost 6 bases, with 15 bases between them. The CDR3 runs 15 residues. Germline CDR1 LNHNV, CDR2 YYDKDF (reference sequence). This chain's CDR3 is CATSRGSGAFAEAFF. CDR3 DNA sequence: TGTGCCACCAGCAGAGGATCAGGTGCGTTCGCTGAAGCTTTCTTT.

This chain links TRBV5-6 with TRBJ1-1, with D maybe TRBD1 (5 bases). The CDR3 spans 14 residues. V was clipped by 0 bases and J by 0 bases, with 6 bases between them. Germline CDR1 and CDR2: SGHDT and YYEEEE. The CDR3 DNA reads as TGTGCCAGCAGCTTGGACAGGTTGAACACTGAAGCTTTCTTT. Protein sequence: CASSLDRLNTEAFF.

This clone was seen just once. The rearrangement joins TRBV11-3 to TRBJ2-1; tentatively, D is TRBD1 (6 bases). Deletions cut 5 bases from V and 8 bases from J, with 16 bases between. The CDR3 is 14 amino acids. Germline V CDR1 and CDR2: SGHNT, YENEEA. The CDR3 DNA is TGTGCCAGCAGCCGCGGTACCCAGGGGTATGAGCAGTTCTTC. Its translation: CASSRGTQGYEQFF. Complete variable domain (other parts from reference TRBV11-3 and TRBJ2-1): EAGVVQSPRYKIIEKKQPVAFWCNPISGHNTLYWYLQNLGQGPELLIRYENEEAVDDSQLPKDRFSAERLKGVDSTLKIQPAELGDSAVYLCASSRGTQGYEQFFGPGTRLTVL.

The rearrangement links TRBV6-1 to TRBJ2-5, with D perhaps TRBD1 (6 bases). Near its end, the DNA agrees better with TRBJ2-7, so the J call may be wrong. The germline CDR1 and CDR2 sequences are MNHNS and SASEGT. There are 13 residues in the CDR3. This CDR3 reads CASCRQGIYEQYF. The CDR3 bases are TGTGCCAGCTGTAGGCAGGGGATCTACGAGCAGTACTTC.

With respect to this clone: At one boundary the junction diverges from the germline segment, which might be a read error. The CDR3: CASSLLAGGQETQYF. CDR3 bases: TGTGCCAGCAGCTTATTAGCGGGAGGCCAAGAGACCCAGTACTTC. V gene TRBV28 combines with J gene TRBJ2-5; 10 bases are a match to TRBD2. The CDR3 sequence is 15 residues long. From germline, CDR1 is MDHEN and CDR2 SYDVKM.